This T cell receptor beta chain was sequenced for a study of beta chain features in type 1 diabetes. Overall study results and limits: Among all four CD4+ subsets, Type 1 diabetes patients had TCRB CDR3s that were moderately but significantly shorter.

V lost 5 bases and J 9 bases, leaving 8 bases between the germline ends. The CDR3 runs to 11 residues. Germline values: CDR1 SGHVS, CDR2 FQNEAQ. In regard to this clone: Its target is unknown.

As every portion of the isolated RNA was reverse transcribed, the sequencing read expressed TCRB transcripts. Repertoires were generated with immunoSEQ multiplex PCR, while TCRdb's copy carries only in-frame clones and drops some. The sample carries tens of thousands of clones, just under 50% recorded once. The V and J genes are TRBV7-8 and TRBJ1-5; no clear D gene. The sample taken for sequencing was central memory CD4+ T cells from blood. This TCR was sampled from a man aged 25-40 years with type 1 diabetes. The CDR3 reads CASSLEGPQHF. In DNA, the CDR3 is TGTGCCAGCAGCCTCGAGGGGCCCCAGCATTTT.